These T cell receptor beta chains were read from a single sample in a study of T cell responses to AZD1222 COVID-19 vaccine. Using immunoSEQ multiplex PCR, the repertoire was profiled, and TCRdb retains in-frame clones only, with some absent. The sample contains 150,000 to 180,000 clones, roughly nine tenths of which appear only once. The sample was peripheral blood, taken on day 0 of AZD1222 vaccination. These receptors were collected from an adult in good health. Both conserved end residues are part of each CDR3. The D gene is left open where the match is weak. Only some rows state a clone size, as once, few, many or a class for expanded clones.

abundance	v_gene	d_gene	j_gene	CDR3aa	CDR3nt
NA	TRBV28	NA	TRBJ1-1	CASSITEGSTEAFF	TGTGCCAGCAGTATAACCGAGGGGAGCACTGAAGCTTTCTTT
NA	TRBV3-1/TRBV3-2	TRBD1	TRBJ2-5	CASSPDRVASEETQYF	TGTGCCAGCAGCCCTGACAGGGTTGCATCGGAGGAGACCCAGTACTTC
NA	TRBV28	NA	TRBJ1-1	CASSLAGGGNTEAFF	TGTGCCAGCAGCTTAGCCGGTGGGGGGAACACTGAAGCTTTCTTT
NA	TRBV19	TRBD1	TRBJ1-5	CASSTNRQGSNQPQHF	TGTGCCAGTAGTACCAACCGACAGGGAAGCAATCAGCCCCAGCATTTT
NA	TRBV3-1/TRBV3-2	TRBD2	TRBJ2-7	CASSPGLAGGWYEQYF	TGTGCCAGCAGCCCGGGACTAGCGGGGGGGTGGTACGAGCAGTACTTC
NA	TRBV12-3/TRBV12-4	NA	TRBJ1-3	CASTPVSRGTIYF	TGTGCCAGCACTCCCGTCTCCCGGGGCACCATATATTTT
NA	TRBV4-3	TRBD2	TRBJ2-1	CASSQSSGNHNEQFF	TGCGCCAGCAGCCAATCTAGCGGGAACCACAATGAGCAGTTCTTC
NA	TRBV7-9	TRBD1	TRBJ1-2	CASSRDSVFTF	TGTGCCAGCAGCCGGGACAGTGTTTTCACCTTC
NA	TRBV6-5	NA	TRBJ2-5	CASKDLPTQYF	TGTGCCAGCAAGGACCTCCCGACCCAGTACTTC
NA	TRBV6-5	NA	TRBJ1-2	CASTTGGSDGYTF	TGTGCCAGCACCACGGGGGGGTCGGATGGCTACACCTTC
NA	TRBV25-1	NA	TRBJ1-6	CASSEVGGSPLHF	TGTGCCAGCAGTGAAGTAGGGGGTTCACCCCTCCACTTT
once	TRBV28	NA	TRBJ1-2	CATGRGRNYGYTF	TGTGCCACTGGTCGGGGGCGGAACTATGGCTACACCTTC
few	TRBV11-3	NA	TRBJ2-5	CASSLSNQETQYF	TGTGCCAGCAGCTTATCTAACCAAGAGACCCAGTACTTC
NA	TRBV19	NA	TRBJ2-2	CASKIDRANTGELFF	TGTGCCAGTAAAATCGACCGAGCGAACACCGGGGAGCTGTTTTTT
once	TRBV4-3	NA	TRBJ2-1	CASSQGGVTDNEQFF	TGCGCCAGCAGCCAAGGGGGGGTAACCGACAATGAGCAGTTCTTC
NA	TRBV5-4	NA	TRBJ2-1	CASSLNQGEQFF	TGTGCCAGCAGCTTGAATCAAGGTGAGCAGTTCTTC
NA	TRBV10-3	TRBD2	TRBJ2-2	CAISSGGHTGELFF	TGTGCCATCAGTAGCGGGGGCCACACCGGGGAGCTGTTTTTT
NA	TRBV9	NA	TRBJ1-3	CASSVGDLGGNTIYF	TGTGCCAGCAGCGTAGGGGACCTAGGTGGAAACACCATATATTTT